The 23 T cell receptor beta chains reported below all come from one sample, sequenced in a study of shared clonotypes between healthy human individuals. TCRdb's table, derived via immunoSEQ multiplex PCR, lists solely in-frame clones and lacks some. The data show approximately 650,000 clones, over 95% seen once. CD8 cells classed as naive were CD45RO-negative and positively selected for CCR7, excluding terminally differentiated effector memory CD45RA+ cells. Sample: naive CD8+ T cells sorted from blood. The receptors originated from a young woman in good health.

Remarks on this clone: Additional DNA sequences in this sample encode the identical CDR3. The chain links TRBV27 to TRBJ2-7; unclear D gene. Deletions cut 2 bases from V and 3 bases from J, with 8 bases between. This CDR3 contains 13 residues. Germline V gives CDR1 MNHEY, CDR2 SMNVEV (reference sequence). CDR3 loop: CASSLRGNYEQYF. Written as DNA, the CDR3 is TGTGCCAGCAGTTTACGTGGGAACTACGAGCAGTACTTC.

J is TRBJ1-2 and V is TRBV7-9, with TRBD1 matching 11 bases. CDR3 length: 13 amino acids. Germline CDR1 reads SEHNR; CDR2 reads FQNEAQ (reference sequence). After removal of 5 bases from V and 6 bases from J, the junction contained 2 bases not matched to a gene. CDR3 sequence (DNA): TGTGCCAGCAGCGAGGACAGGGGGCATGGCTACACCTTC. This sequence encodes CASSEDRGHGYTF.

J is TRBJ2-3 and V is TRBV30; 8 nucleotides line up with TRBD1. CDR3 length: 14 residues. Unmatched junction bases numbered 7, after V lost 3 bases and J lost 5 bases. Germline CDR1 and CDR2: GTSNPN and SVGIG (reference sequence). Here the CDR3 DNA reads TGTGCCTGGAGGCTCGGGACAGGTGAAGATACGCAGTATTTT. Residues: CAWRLGTGEDTQYF.

The CDR3 sequence: CSVEEGRRELAGGPIDTQYF. The CDR3 DNA reads as TGCAGCGTTGAAGAGGGACGAAGGGAACTAGCGGGAGGGCCTATAGATACGCAGTATTTT. This chain joins TRBV29-1 and TRBJ2-3; 13 bases match TRBD2. Germline lookup yields CDR1 SQVTM and CDR2 ANQGSEA. The ends lost 0 bases at V and 5 bases at J; junction bases unmatched: 17. This CDR3 is built from 20 residues.

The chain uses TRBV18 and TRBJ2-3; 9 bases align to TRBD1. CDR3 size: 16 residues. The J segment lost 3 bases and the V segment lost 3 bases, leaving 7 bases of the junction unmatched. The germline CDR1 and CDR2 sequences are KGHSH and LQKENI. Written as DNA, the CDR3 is TGTGCCAGCTCACCGAGGGACAGGGTTTCGACAGATACGCAGTATTTT. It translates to CASSPRDRVSTDTQYF.

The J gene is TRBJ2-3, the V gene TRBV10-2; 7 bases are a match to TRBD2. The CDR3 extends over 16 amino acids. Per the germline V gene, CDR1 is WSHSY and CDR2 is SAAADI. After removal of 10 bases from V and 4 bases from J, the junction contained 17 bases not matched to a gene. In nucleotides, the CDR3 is TGCGCCACCGAAGGAGGGTCGGGAGGACTTGCAGATACGCAGTATTTT. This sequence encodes CATEGGSGGLADTQYF.

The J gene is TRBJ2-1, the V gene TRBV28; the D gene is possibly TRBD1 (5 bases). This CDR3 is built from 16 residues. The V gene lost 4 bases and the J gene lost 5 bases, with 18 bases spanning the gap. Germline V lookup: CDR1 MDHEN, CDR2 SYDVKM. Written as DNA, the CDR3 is TGTGCCAGCAGTTCTAACGAAAAGACAGTCGACAATGAGCAGTTCTTC. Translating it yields CASSSNEKTVDNEQFF.

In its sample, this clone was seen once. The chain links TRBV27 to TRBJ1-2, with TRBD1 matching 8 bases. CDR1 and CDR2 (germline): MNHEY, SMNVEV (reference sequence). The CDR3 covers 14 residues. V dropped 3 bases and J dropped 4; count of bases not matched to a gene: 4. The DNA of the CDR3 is TGTGCCAGCAGTTTCCAGGGGGCCTCCTATGGCTACACCTTC. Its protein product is CASSFQGASYGYTF.

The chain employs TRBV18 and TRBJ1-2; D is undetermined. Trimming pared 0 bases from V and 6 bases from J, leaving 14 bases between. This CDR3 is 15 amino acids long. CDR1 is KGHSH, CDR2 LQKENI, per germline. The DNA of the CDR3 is TGTGCCAGCTCACCACCGGGCGAGATAACCGATGGCTACACCTTC. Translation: CASSPPGEITDGYTF.

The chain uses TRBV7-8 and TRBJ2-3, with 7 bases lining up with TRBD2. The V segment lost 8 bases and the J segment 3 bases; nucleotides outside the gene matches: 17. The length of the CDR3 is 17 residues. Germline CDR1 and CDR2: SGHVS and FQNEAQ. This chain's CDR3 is CASEASLGERETDTQYF. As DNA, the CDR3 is TGTGCCAGCGAAGCCAGCCTCGGGGAGCGGGAAACAGATACGCAGTATTTT. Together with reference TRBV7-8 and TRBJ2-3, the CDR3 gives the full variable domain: GAGVSQSPRYKVAKRGQDVALRCDPISGHVSLFWYQQALGQGPEFLTYFQNEAQLDKSGLPSDRFFAERPEGSVSTLKIQRTQQEDSAVYLCASEASLGERETDTQYFGPGTRLTVL.

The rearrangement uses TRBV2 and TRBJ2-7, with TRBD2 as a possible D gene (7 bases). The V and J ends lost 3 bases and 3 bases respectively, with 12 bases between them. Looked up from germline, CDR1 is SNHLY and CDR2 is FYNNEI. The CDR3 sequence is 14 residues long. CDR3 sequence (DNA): TGTGCCAGCAGTGACACGGGGGGACACTACGAGCAGTACTTC. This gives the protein CASSDTGGHYEQYF.

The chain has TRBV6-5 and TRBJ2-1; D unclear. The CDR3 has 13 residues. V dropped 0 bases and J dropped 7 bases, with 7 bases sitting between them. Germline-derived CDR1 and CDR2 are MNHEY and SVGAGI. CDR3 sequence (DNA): TGTGCCAGCAGTTACTCGATGGGGAATGAGCAGTTCTTC. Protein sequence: CASSYSMGNEQFF.

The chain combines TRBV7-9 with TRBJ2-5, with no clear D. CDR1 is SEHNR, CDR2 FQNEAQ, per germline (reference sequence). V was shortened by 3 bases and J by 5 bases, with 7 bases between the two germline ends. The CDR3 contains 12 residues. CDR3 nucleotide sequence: TGTGCCAGCAGCTTGGAACGGGAGACCCAGTACTTC. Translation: CASSLERETQYF.

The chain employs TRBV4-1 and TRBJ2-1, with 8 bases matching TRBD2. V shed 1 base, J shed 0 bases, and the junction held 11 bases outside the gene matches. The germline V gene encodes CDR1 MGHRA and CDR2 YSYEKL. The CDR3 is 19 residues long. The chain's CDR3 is CASSQVYIQAGGSYNEQFF. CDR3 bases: TGCGCCAGCAGCCAAGTGTATATTCAGGCGGGAGGCTCCTACAATGAGCAGTTCTTC.

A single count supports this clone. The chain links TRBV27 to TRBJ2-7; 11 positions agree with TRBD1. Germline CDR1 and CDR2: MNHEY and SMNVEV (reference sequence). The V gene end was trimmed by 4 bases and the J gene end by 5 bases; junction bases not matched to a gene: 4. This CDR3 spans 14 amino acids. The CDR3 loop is CASSSGTGGHEQYF. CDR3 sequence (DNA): TGTGCCAGCAGTTCCGGGACAGGGGGGCACGAGCAGTACTTC.

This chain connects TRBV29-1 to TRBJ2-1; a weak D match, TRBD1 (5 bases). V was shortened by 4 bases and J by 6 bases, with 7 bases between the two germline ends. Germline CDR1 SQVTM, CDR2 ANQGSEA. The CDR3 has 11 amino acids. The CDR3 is CSVVGANEQFF. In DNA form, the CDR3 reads TGCAGCGTTGTAGGGGCCAATGAGCAGTTCTTC.

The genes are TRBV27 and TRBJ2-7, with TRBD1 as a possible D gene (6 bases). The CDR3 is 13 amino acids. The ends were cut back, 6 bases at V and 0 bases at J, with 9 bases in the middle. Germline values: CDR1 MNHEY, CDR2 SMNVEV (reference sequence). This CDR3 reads CASRQQGSYEQYF. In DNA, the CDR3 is TGTGCCAGCAGACAACAGGGCTCCTACGAGCAGTACTTC.

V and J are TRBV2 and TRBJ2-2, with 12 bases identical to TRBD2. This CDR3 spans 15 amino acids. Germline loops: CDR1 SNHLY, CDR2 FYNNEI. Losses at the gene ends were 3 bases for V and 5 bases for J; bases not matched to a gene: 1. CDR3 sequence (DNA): TGTGCCAGCAGTGAGACTAGCGGGAGAACCGGGGAGCTGTTTTTT. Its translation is CASSETSGRTGELFF. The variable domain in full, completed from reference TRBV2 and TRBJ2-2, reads EPEVTQTPSHQVTQMGQEVILRCVPISNHLYFYWYRQILGQKVEFLVSFYNNEISEKSEIFDDQFSVERPDGSNFTLKIRSTKLEDSAMYFCASSETSGRTGELFFGEGSRLTVL.

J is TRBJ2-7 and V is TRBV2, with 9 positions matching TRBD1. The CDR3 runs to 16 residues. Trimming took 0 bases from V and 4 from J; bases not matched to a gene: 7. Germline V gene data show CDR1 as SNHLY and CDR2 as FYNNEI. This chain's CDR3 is CASSEAGGQGFYEQYF. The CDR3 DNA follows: TGTGCCAGCAGTGAAGCGGGCGGACAGGGGTTTTACGAGCAGTACTTC.

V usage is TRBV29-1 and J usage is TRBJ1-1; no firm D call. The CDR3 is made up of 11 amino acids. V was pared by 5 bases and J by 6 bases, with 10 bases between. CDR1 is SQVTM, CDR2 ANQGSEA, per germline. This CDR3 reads CSVQTGSEAFF. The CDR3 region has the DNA TGCAGCGTTCAAACCGGGTCTGAAGCTTTCTTT.

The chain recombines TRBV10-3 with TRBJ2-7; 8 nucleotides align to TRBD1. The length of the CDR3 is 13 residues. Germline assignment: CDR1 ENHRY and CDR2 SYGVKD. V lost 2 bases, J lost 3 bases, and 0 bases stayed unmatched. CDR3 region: CAISEGQGYEQYF. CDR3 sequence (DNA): TGTGCCATCAGTGAGGGACAGGGCTACGAGCAGTACTTC.

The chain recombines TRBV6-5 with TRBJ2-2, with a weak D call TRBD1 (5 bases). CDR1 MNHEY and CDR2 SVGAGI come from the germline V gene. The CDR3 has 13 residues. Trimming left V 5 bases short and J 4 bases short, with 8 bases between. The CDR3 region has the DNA TGTGCCAGCAGTACAGGTGGCACCGGGGAGCTGTTTTTT. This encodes CASSTGGTGELFF.

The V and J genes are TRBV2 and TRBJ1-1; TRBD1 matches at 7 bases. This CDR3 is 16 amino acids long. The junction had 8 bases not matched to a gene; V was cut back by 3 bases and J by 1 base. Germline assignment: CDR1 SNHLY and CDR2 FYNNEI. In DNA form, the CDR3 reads TGTGCCAGCAGTGATTTTTCCAGGGGGACGAACACTGAAGCTTTCTTT. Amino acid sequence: CASSDFSRGTNTEAFF.